This TCR beta chain stems from a study of graft-versus-host responses after intestinal transplantation. CDR3 length: 17 residues. Germline V gene data show CDR1 as MNHEY and CDR2 as SMNVEV (reference sequence). With V trimmed by 5 bases and J by 5 bases, 17 bases remained unmatched. Findings and limits, study-wide: GvH clones were found in recipient marrow; some appeared first in ileum or blood.

Of note for this clone: The antigen is undetermined.

Produced via immunoSEQ multiplex PCR; TCRdb's table is partial and in-frame only. The sample lists more than 70,000 clones, roughly 90% occurring once. The sample consisted of unstimulated CD8+ T cells sorted from spleen or lymph node cells, taken before transplant. This chain links TRBV27 with TRBJ1-2; 7 bases are shared with TRBD1. The receptor's source is a human donor who was the organ donor for an intestinal transplant. The CDR3 loop reads CASSQSPETGIKYGYTF. The CDR3 DNA reads as TGTGCCAGCAGTCAGAGCCCCGAGACAGGGATCAAATATGGCTACACCTTC.